This TCR beta chain was documented in a study of blood T cell repertoires in COVID-19. The overall study: Sites in the United States, Italy and Spain provided acute and convalescent COVID-19 samples. In each case, the material was cDNA or gDNA derived from T cells, B-cell-depleted T cells, or PBMCs.

This CDR3 region has 15 residues. The V gene lost 0 bases and the J gene lost 9 bases, with 13 bases spanning the gap. CDR1 and CDR2 from the germline V gene are SGDLS and YYNGEE. Patients from Seattle were sampled longitudinally, starting during active infection. Libraries were prepared by immunoSEQ multiplex PCR; TCRdb keeps only in-frame clonotypes and omits some of them. The sample holds about 200,000 clones, over 75% seen once. This clone was seen a few times. Sequencing input: peripheral blood. This sequence was found in a man in his fifties or sixties with COVID-19, enrolled during active disease. The chain carries TRBV9 and TRBJ1-6; D not resolved. The DNA of the CDR3 is TGTGCCAGCAGCGTAGAGGTGACTCGTAGTTCACCCCTCCACTTT. It codes for CASSVEVTRSSPLHF.